One sample yielded the 6 T cell receptor beta chains listed below, sequenced in a study of blood T cells in healthy people across ages. A sample-barcoded 5' primer and a J-beta primer mix were used in a second PCR of about 6 to 11 cycles. TCRdb ran MiXCR on the 5' RACE reads and lists one entry per CDR3 protein. The sample holds 730,000 or so distinct CDR3 sequences, around 43% seen once. Material: blood. These receptors were obtained from a man of 80 years or more in good health.

This clonotype was counted only a few times. The rearrangement joins TRBV20-1 to TRBJ2-5; tentatively, D is TRBD2 (6 bases). The CDR3 contains 13 residues. V lost 3 bases and J 5 bases, leaving 13 bases between the germline ends. Germline-derived CDR1 and CDR2 are DFQATT and SNEGSKA (reference sequence). The CDR3, as DNA: TGCAGTGCTAGTTGGGGGGTCGGTGAGACCCAGTACTTC. Its translation: CSASWGVGETQYF.

This clonotype turned up a few times. The chain is built from TRBV29-1 and TRBJ2-7, with unresolved D. The V and J ends lost 4 bases and 3 bases respectively, with 13 bases between them. The CDR3 extends over 13 amino acids. Germline CDR1 and CDR2: SQVTM and ANQGSEA. DNA for the CDR3: TGCAGCGTTGGGTTTAGTAACAACTACGAGCAGTACTTC. Its protein product is CSVGFSNNYEQYF.

This rearrangement joins TRBV20-1 to TRBJ1-2; D remains ambiguous. Germline assignment: CDR1 DFQATT and CDR2 SNEGSKA (reference sequence). Trimming pared 5 bases from V and 5 bases from J, leaving 12 bases between. The CDR3 is made up of 12 amino acids. The CDR3, as DNA: TGCAGTGCTTGGGCCGCTCGGTATGGCTACACCTTC. Residues: CSAWAARYGYTF.

The sample holds one count of this clonotype. This chain links TRBV20-1 with TRBJ2-2; D is undetermined. Germline CDR1 reads DFQATT; CDR2 reads SNEGSKA (reference sequence). V lost 0 bases to trimming and J lost 5 bases, with 10 bases between them. The CDR3 length is 14 residues. The CDR3 DNA is TGCAGTGCTAGAGACGACAACCCTACCGGGGAGCTGTTTTTT. This translates into CSARDDNPTGELFF.

V and J are TRBV5-6 and TRBJ2-5; no firm D call. V was clipped by 1 base and J by 5 bases, with 18 bases between them. The CDR3 runs 16 residues. Germline CDR1 SGHDT, CDR2 YYEEEE. As DNA, the CDR3 is TGTGCCAGCAGCTTGCCTAATATCCCCAGGAAGGAGACCCAGTACTTC. This codes for CASSLPNIPRKETQYF.

This clonotype came up many times. The chain uses TRBV20-1 and TRBJ1-4; TRBD1 aligns across 7 bases. The CDR3 loop spans 15 amino acids. The germline V gene encodes CDR1 DFQATT and CDR2 SNEGSKA (reference sequence). V gave up 0 bases and J gave up 6 bases; unmatched junction bases: 7. CDR3 residues: CSARETGRVYEKLFF. The CDR3 DNA is TGCAGTGCTAGAGAGACAGGGAGGGTTTATGAAAAACTGTTTTTT.